This TCR beta chain was retrieved from a study of regulatory T cells in long-lasting Graves disease. This sample's time point: newly diagnosed GD, antithyroid drugs for less than 3 months. From PBMCs, RNA was extracted and then used to make the TCR library. In its sample, this clonotype was seen many times. A far larger clone is just one base off, so this is likely a read error. Germline CDR1 is MNHEY and CDR2 is SMNVEV (reference sequence). The V and J ends lost 6 bases and 7 bases respectively, with 34 bases between them. This CDR3 has 19 amino acids. For TCR beta, libraries came from iRepertoire HTBI primers and Arm-PCR of CDR3 regions. Via MiXCR, TCRdb re-called the multiplex PCR reads, giving one row per CDR3 protein. The sample has about 420,000 distinct CDR3 sequences; about a sixth are singletons. These data also featured in a second study, about T cells in Graves' hyperthyroidism and ophthalmopathy. That study adds: HTBI primers were employed in a first-round RT-PCR of the TCR CDR3.

This specimen consisted of peripheral blood mononuclear cells (PBMCs), obtained at new diagnosis, from a patient treated with antithyroid drugs. The sequence was collected from a woman younger than 35 with Graves disease. The chain is built from TRBV27 and TRBJ2-7; D not resolved. The CDR3 loop is CASSITAQAANSPYNEQYF. DNA of the CDR3: TGTGCCAGCAGCATAACAGCTCAAGCTGCTAATTCCCCCTACAATGAGCAGTACTTC.